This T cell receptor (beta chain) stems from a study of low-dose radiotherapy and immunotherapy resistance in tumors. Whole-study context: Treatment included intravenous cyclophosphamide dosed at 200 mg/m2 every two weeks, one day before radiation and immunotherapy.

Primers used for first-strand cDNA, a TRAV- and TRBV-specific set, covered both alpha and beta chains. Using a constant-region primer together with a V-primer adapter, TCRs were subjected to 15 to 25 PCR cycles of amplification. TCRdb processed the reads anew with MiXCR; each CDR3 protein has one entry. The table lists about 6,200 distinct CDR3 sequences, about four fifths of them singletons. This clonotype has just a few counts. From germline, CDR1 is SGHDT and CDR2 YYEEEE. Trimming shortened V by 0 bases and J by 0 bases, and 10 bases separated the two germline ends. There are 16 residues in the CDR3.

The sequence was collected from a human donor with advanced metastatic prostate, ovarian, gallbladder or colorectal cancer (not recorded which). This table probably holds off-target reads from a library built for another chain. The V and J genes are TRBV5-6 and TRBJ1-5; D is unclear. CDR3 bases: TGTGCCAGCAGCTTGGCCCAGGCTTATAGCAATCAGCCCCAGCATTTT. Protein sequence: CASSLAQAYSNQPQHF.